Below, 17 T cell receptor beta chains from the same sample are listed, as sequenced in a study of cytomegalovirus exposure and HLA in healthy donors (dated by TCRdb to about 2017). Library creation used the immunoSEQ multiplex PCR assay. The multiplex PCR relied on a mix of 60 forward primers for TCR Vbeta segments and 13 reverse primers for TCR Jbeta segments. Not all clones reach the TCRdb copy of this immuneACCESS table, which keeps in-frame sequences only. Checked studies attribute under half of the gap to unresolved V genes and leave the rest unexplained. This sample has tens of thousands of clones in its table, and around 84% of those were observed once. Of the sample, about 4.5% is held by the ten largest clones. Sequenced input: PBMCs. All receptors come from a woman between 35 and 50 years old in good health and CMV-seropositive.

This clone was seen only a few times. The rearrangement uses TRBV4-3 and TRBJ2-1; TRBD2 aligns across 9 bases. This CDR3 region has 18 residues. The trim removed 0 bases at V and 0 bases at J, leaving 6 bases unmatched. The V gene's germline CDR1 is LGHNA and CDR2 YSLEER. The CDR3 DNA reads TGCGCCAGCAGCCAAGACCTCTATAGCGGGAGCTCCTACAATGAGCAGTTCTTC. As protein: CASSQDLYSGSSYNEQFF.

This clone has a handful of counts. The rearrangement links TRBV7-9 to TRBJ1-2; TRBD1 matches at 11 bases. Germline CDR1 and CDR2: SEHNR and FQNEAQ (reference sequence). This CDR3 has 14 residues. The V and J ends lost 6 bases and 4 bases, in that order; junction bases with no gene match: 4. CDR3 in amino acids: CASRGGQGGYGYTF. In DNA form, the CDR3 reads TGTGCCAGCAGAGGGGGACAGGGGGGCTATGGCTACACCTTC.

This clone turned up a few times. V is TRBV19 and J is TRBJ1-1, with 7 positions matching TRBD1. Germline CDR1 reads LNHDA; CDR2 reads SQIVND (reference sequence). The CDR3 is 15 amino acids. V shed 8 bases, J shed 3 bases, and the junction held 12 bases outside the gene matches. The CDR3 loop reads CASWGPDRDYTEAFF. The DNA for the CDR3 is TGTGCCAGTTGGGGCCCAGACAGGGACTACACTGAAGCTTTCTTT. Drawing the rest from reference TRBV19 and TRBJ1-1, the complete variable domain is DGGITQSPKYLFRKEGQNVTLSCEQNLNHDAMYWYRQDPGQGLRLIYYSQIVNDFQKGDIAEGYSVSREKKESFPLTVTSAQKNPTAFYLCASWGPDRDYTEAFFGQGTRLTVV.

J is TRBJ2-7 and V is TRBV11-3; the D is unclear. Trimming removed 4 bases from V and 0 bases from J, with 4 bases in between. Germline values: CDR1 SGHNT, CDR2 YENEEA. The CDR3 covers 12 residues. For the CDR3, the DNA is TGTGCCAGCAGCTACAGCTCCTACGAGCAGTACTTC. It encodes CASSYSSYEQYF.

CDR3 sequence (DNA): TGTGCCATCAGTGAGTCTCAAGGGGGCTATGGCTACACCTTC. Amino acids: CAISESQGGYGYTF. The V gene is TRBV10-3, the J gene TRBJ1-2; tentatively, D is TRBD1 (6 bases). Looked up from germline, CDR1 is ENHRY and CDR2 is SYGVKD. Trimming took 0 bases from V and 4 from J, leaving 9 bases between them. CDR3 length equals 14 residues.

This CDR3 reads CASSLYARTGAETQYF. The CDR3 DNA is TGTGCCAGCAGCTTGTATGCGAGGACAGGGGCGGAGACCCAGTACTTC. The chain combines TRBV5-6 with TRBJ2-5, with TRBD1 matching over 9 bases. With 1 base clipped from V and 5 bases from J, the junction kept 9 bases outside the gene matches. The CDR3 totals 16 residues. CDR1 is SGHDT, CDR2 YYEEEE, per germline.

Here the CDR3 reads CSVEDLGLAEEGDTQYF. The CDR3 bases are TGCAGCGTTGAAGATCTAGGACTAGCGGAGGAGGGAGATACGCAGTATTTT. This chain connects TRBV29-1 to TRBJ2-3; the match to TRBD2 covers 10 bases. Germline CDR1 reads SQVTM; CDR2 reads ANQGSEA. The CDR3 runs 17 residues. The trim removed 0 bases at V and 5 bases at J, leaving 11 bases unmatched.

This clone is labeled as medium-sized. This chain links TRBV2 with TRBJ2-1; TRBD1 is a possible D gene (6 bases). The length of the CDR3 is 14 residues. Trimming left V 6 bases short and J 9 bases short, with 18 bases between. Germline values: CDR1 SNHLY, CDR2 FYNNEI. The CDR3 here is CASRESGQSGEQFF. The DNA of the CDR3 is TGTGCCAGCAGGGAGTCAGGACAGTCGGGTGAGCAGTTCTTC.

V is TRBV9 and J is TRBJ2-5; 12 bases are shared with TRBD2. CDR3 size: 15 residues. Germline V gene data show CDR1 as SGDLS and CDR2 as YYNGEE. Trimming cost V 4 bases and J 3 bases; bases outside gene matches: 4. CDR3 amino acids: CASSPRTSGEETQYF. The CDR3 DNA is TGTGCCAGCAGCCCCCGGACTAGCGGGGAAGAGACCCAGTACTTC.

This chain joins TRBV29-1 and TRBJ2-3; D is perhaps TRBD1 (7 bases). V lost 7 bases to trimming and J lost 6 bases, with 20 bases between them. Germline V CDR1 and CDR2: SQVTM, ANQGSEA. The CDR3 sequence is 14 residues long. CDR3 protein: CSATQGRGEDTQYF. DNA for the CDR3: TGCAGCGCCACCCAGGGCAGGGGGGAGGATACGCAGTATTTT.

This chain uses TRBV7-9 with TRBJ2-5, with a weak D call TRBD1 (5 bases). The CDR3 spans 14 residues. V was cut by 0 bases and J by 2 bases, with 7 bases left in between. In germline, CDR1 is SEHNR, CDR2 FQNEAQ (reference sequence). The chain's CDR3 is CASSLADSQETQYF. DNA of the CDR3: TGTGCCAGCAGCTTAGCCGACAGTCAAGAGACCCAGTACTTC.

V and J are TRBV12-2 and TRBJ1-2; TRBD1 reflects the table's D call only, with no check against the DNA. TRBV12-2 is tagged as a pseudogene. This CDR3 is 9 amino acids long. The CDR3 DNA reads as TGTGCAAGTCGCTTAGGGGCAGGCTTC. Protein product: CASRLGAGF.

The rearrangement uses TRBV7-3 and TRBJ2-2; D is perhaps TRBD2 (5 bases). The V end was cut by 3 bases, the J end by 2 bases, with 13 bases between. The CDR3 totals 16 residues. Germline loops: CDR1 SGHTA, CDR2 FQGTGA. CDR3 nucleotides: TGTGCCAGCAGCTTCGGGGAGACACATAACACCGGGGAGCTGTTTTTT. Translation gives CASSFGETHNTGELFF.

This chain joins TRBV7-9 and TRBJ1-5; TRBD1 matches 9 bases. The CDR3 length is 14 residues. Germline V gene data show CDR1 as SEHNR and CDR2 as FQNEAQ (reference sequence). After removal of 4 bases from V and 6 bases from J, the junction contained 4 bases not matched to a gene. This CDR3 reads CASSYTGGGQPQHF. CDR3 sequence (DNA): TGTGCCAGCAGCTATACAGGGGGCGGTCAGCCCCAGCATTTT.

This clone was seen only a few times. V usage is TRBV6-1 and J usage is TRBJ2-6; D call uncertain. The CDR3 totals 14 residues. Germline V gene data show CDR1 as MNHNS and CDR2 as SASEGT. With 2 bases removed from V and 2 bases from J, the gap between germline ends came to 4 bases. CDR3 protein: CASSERAGANVLTF. CDR3 bases: TGTGCCAGCAGTGAACGGGCTGGGGCCAACGTCCTGACTTTC.

About this clone itself: Its ends do not fully match the called genes, so a read error is possible. The chain recombines TRBV7-9 with TRBJ1-1; D might be TRBD1 (5 bases). Per germline, CDR1 SEHNR and CDR2 FQNEAQ (reference sequence). CDR3 length equals 15 residues. CDR3 residues: CAGSLGVGGNTEAFF. CDR3 bases: TGTGCCGGCAGCCTCGGGGTGGGGGGGAACACTGAAGCTTTCTTT.

As for this clone: One end of the junction fails to match germline, which may point to a read error. The rearrangement uses TRBV10-3 and TRBJ2-1, with 7 bases fitting TRBD2. This CDR3 spans 18 amino acids. Germline V lookup: CDR1 ENHRY, CDR2 SYGVKD. CDR3 DNA: TGTGCCATCGGTGAGTCCGGGTTCGGCGGGAGACGTAGAAATGAGCAGTTCTTC. Amino acids: CAIGESGFGGRRRNEQFF.